This note documents a single T cell receptor beta chain sequence. The source of the sample is a study of monozygotic twins with inflammatory bowel disease. TCRdb derives one entry per CDR3 protein from the 5' RACE reads, leaving out DNA. The repertoire table contains about 110,000 distinct CDR3 sequences. Sequencing input: blood. The receptor's source is a human donor with ulcerative colitis or Crohn's disease, or a healthy co-twin of an affected twin (not recorded which).

The CDR3 loop reads CASSLRNRGHNTEAFF. The chain joins TRBV4-2 to TRBJ1-1. The CDR3 loop spans 16 amino acids. Germline V gene lookup returns CDR1 LGHNA and CDR2 YNFKEQ.